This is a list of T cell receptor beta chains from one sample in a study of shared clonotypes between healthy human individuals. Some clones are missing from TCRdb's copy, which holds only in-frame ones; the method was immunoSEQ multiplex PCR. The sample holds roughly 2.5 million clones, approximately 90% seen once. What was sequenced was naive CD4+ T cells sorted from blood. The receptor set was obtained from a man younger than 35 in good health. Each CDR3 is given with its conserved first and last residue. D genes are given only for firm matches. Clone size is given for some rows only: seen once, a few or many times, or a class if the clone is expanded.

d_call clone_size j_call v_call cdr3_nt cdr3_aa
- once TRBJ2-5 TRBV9 TGTGCCAGCAGCGATAAAAGGGGGGCAGAGACCCAGTACTTC CASSDKRGAETQYF
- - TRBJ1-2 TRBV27 TGTGCCAGCAGTTTATCGGCCCAGTCGGGGAGCTACACCTTC CASSLSAQSGSYTF
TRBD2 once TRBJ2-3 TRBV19 TGTGCCAGTAGCCTCCTGACTAGCGGGAGGGCAGCAGATACGCAGTATTTT CASSLLTSGRAADTQYF
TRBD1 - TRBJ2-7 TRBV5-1 TGCGCCAGCAGCTTGGAAACCGGGACAGGGGTCGACGAGCAGTACTTC CASSLETGTGVDEQYF
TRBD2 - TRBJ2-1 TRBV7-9 TGTGCCAGCAGCTTAGAGACTAGCGGGGGGGCCCTACTCTACAATGAGCAGTTCTTC CASSLETSGGALLYNEQFF
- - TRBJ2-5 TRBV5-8 TGTGCCAGCAGCTTGAGTTCACAAGAGACCCAGTACTTC CASSLSSQETQYF
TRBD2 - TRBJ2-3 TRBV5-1 TGCGCCAGCAGCACGACTAGCGGGATCACAGATACGCAGTATTTT CASSTTSGITDTQYF
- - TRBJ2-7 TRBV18 TGTGCCAGCTCACCGCAAAGGGGCTACGAGCAGTACTTC CASSPQRGYEQYF
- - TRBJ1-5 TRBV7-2 TGTGCCAGCAGCTTACGGTCCAATCAGCCCCAGCATTTT CASSLRSNQPQHF
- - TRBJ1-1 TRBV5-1 TGCGCCAGCAGCGCGCAGGGGAATGAGTTGGCTTTCTTT CASSAQGNELAFF
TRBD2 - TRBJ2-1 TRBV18 TGTGCCAGCTCACCCATTGTTGGCGGGAGCAAGTTCTTC CASSPIVGGSKFF